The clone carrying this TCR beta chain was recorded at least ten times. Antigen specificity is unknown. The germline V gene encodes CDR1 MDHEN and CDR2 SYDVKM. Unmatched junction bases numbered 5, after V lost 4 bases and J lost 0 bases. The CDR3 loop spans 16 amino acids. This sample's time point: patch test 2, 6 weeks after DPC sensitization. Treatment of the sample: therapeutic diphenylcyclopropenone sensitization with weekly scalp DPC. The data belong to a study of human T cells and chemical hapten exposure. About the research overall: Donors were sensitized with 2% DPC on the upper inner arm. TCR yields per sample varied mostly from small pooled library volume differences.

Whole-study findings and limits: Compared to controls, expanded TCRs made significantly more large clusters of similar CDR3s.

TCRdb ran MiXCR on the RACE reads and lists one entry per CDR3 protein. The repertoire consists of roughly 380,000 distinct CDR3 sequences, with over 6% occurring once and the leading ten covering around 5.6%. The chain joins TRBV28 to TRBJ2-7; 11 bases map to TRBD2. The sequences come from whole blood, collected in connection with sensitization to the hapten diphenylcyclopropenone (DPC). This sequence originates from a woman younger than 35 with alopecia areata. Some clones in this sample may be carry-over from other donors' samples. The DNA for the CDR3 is TGTGCCAGCAGTTCCCCTAGCGGGGGGAGCTCCTACGAGCAGTACTTC. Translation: CASSSPSGGSSYEQYF.